Detailed here is one TCR beta chain. These data belong to a study of shared clonotypes between healthy human individuals. Trimming took 0 bases from V and 5 from J; bases not matched to a gene: 6. The CDR3 extends over 15 amino acids. Germline lookup yields CDR1 MNHEY and CDR2 SVGAGI. Here immunoSEQ multiplex PCR was the method, and the copy in TCRdb shows in-frame clones only, minus some. The table has some 2.4 million clones, 93% seen once. The receptor's source is a man aged 18 to 30 in good health. Some clones in this sample may be carry-over from other donors' samples. The rearrangement joins TRBV6-5 to TRBJ1-2, with 7 bases lining up with TRBD1. Sequencing input: naive CD4+ T cells from PBMCs. Subset denoted: CD45RA+ positively selected. The CDR3 sequence: CASSYSFRGLYGYTF. The DNA of the CDR3 is TGTGCCAGCAGTTACTCGTTCAGGGGGTTATATGGCTACACCTTC.